These 28 T cell receptor beta chains were all obtained from the same sample, sequenced in a study of early T cells in non-severe SARS-CoV-2 infection. MiXCR, applied by TCRdb to the 5' RACE reads, yields one record per CDR3 protein. The top ten hold approximately 16% of the sample, which has about 64,000 distinct CDR3 sequences, around 20% seen once. Sequencing was performed on whole blood, taken at baseline. Receptor source: an adult who was a healthcare worker with PCR-confirmed SARS-CoV-2 infection or an uninfected control (not recorded which).

V is TRBV18 and J is TRBJ2-7; perhaps D is TRBD1 or TRBD2 (5 bases each). V was trimmed by 3 bases and J by 4 bases, leaving 19 bases between them. Per germline, CDR1 KGHSH and CDR2 LQKENI. The CDR3 runs 16 residues. The CDR3 protein is CASSPIPGPAGYEQYF. CDR3 DNA sequence: TGTGCCAGCTCACCTATTCCGGGACCGGCGGGTTACGAGCAGTACTTC.

A remark on this clonotype: An end of the junction does not agree with germline; a read error may underlie this. The chain couples TRBV29-1 to TRBJ2-1, with unresolved D. The CDR3 runs to 12 residues. CDR1 and CDR2 (germline): SQVTM, ANQGSEA. The CDR3 nucleotides read TGCAGCCGAGTCCCTTCAGCGAGGCCCGCGGTCTTC. Translating gives CSRVPSARPAVF.

The chain links TRBV5-1 to TRBJ1-5; the D is unclear. Germline CDR1 is SGHRS and CDR2 is YFSETQ. V lost 9 bases and J 1 base, leaving 11 bases between the germline ends. The CDR3 runs 13 residues. DNA for the CDR3: TGCGCCACCAATCCGGGGAGCAATCAGCCCCAGCATTTT. Encoded protein: CATNPGSNQPQHF.

The table lists this clonotype with a few counts. The chain uses TRBV5-4 and TRBJ1-2; 11 nucleotides line up with TRBD1. The CDR3 extends over 15 amino acids. Germline V gene data show CDR1 as SGHNT and CDR2 as YYREEE (reference sequence). V trimming: 3 bases; J trimming: 5 bases; junction bases outside the gene matches: 6. The CDR3 spells CASSSGTGGIYGYTF. The CDR3, as DNA: TGTGCCAGCAGCTCCGGGACAGGGGGAATTTATGGCTACACCTTC. Supplemented by reference TRBV5-4 and TRBJ1-2, the full variable domain reads ETGVTQSPTHLIKTRGQQVTLRCSSQSGHNTVSWYQQALGQGPQFIFQYYREEENGRGNFPPRFSGLQFPNYSSELNVNALELDDSALYLCASSSGTGGIYGYTFGSGTRLTVV.

The V call is TRBV20-1, the J call TRBJ2-3; D might be TRBD2 (6 bases). The V end lost 3 bases, the J end lost 5 bases, and 15 bases lay between the germline ends. The germline V gene encodes CDR1 DFQATT and CDR2 SNEGSKA (reference sequence). The CDR3 runs to 14 residues. The CDR3 spells CSARGGFVIDTQYF. The CDR3 DNA sequence: TGCAGTGCTAGGGGGGGATTTGTGATAGATACGCAGTATTTT.

The V gene is TRBV3-1, the J gene TRBJ1-1, with D possibly being TRBD1 (6 bases). Germline V CDR1 and CDR2: LGHDT, YNNKEL (reference sequence). This CDR3 comprises 14 residues. V was trimmed by 4 bases and J by 5 bases, leaving 14 bases between them. The CDR3 DNA is TGTGCCAGCAGCCTTGGCTTCAGGGGTACTGAAGCTTTCTTT. Protein: CASSLGFRGTEAFF. The full variable domain, with the rest looked up from reference TRBV3-1 and TRBJ1-1, is DTAVSQTPKYLVTQMGNDKSIKCEQNLGHDTMYWYKQDSKKFLKIMFSYNNKELIINETVPNRFSPKSPDKAHLNLHINSLELGDSAVYFCASSLGFRGTEAFFGQGTRLTVV.

A few counts support this clonotype. V is TRBV29-1 and J is TRBJ1-2; 8 positions agree with TRBD1. V lost 7 bases and J lost 4; bases outside the gene matches: 8. CDR3 length: 13 amino acids. The germline V gene encodes CDR1 SQVTM and CDR2 ANQGSEA. The CDR3 here is CSAGTGILYGYTF. The CDR3 coding sequence is TGCAGCGCCGGGACAGGAATCCTCTATGGCTACACCTTC.

This rearrangement joins TRBV12-3 or TRBV12-4 to TRBJ2-3, with TRBD1 as a possible D gene (6 bases). Between the trimmed V and J ends, which lost 5 bases and 0 bases, there was a span of 12 bases. This CDR3 spans 15 amino acids. CDR3: CASSPLRGSTDTQYF. The CDR3 DNA is TGTGCCAGCAGTCCGCTCAGGGGAAGCACAGATACGCAGTATTTT.

The J gene is TRBJ2-5, the V gene TRBV29-1, with 7 bases fitting TRBD2. This CDR3 has 12 amino acids. V shed 7 bases, J shed 4 bases, and the junction held 6 bases outside the gene matches. Germline CDR1 is SQVTM and CDR2 is ANQGSEA. In nucleotides, the CDR3 is TGCAGCGCCCAGGGAGGGGCAGAGACCCAGTACTTC. Translation: CSAQGGAETQYF.

The V call is TRBV29-1, the J call TRBJ2-3; TRBD1 aligns across 8 bases. Germline V gene lookup returns CDR1 SQVTM and CDR2 ANQGSEA. Unmatched junction bases numbered 7, after V lost 3 bases and J lost 2 bases. The length of the CDR3 is 15 residues. In nucleotides, the CDR3 is TGCAGCGTTGAGCGTGGGACAGGCGTCACAGATACGCAGTATTTT. It encodes CSVERGTGVTDTQYF.

This clonotype was counted only a few times. The genes are TRBV6-4 and TRBJ2-1; 11 positions match TRBD2. Looked up from germline, CDR1 is MRHNA and CDR2 is SNTAGT. V was clipped by 3 bases and J by 10 bases; unmatched bases: 8. This CDR3 comprises 15 residues. CDR3 in DNA: TGTGCCAGCAGTGAATTAGCGGGGGGGCTTTACGAGCAGTTCTTC. Its protein is CASSELAGGLYEQFF.

The genes are TRBV3-1 and TRBJ1-6; no firm D call. V was cut by 0 bases and J by 14 bases, with 5 bases left in between. Looked up from germline, CDR1 is LGHDT and CDR2 is YNNKEL (reference sequence). The CDR3 runs 11 residues. CDR3 DNA: TGTGCCAGCAGCCAAGAAGGATCCCTCCACTTT. This gives the protein CASSQEGSLHF.

The chain uses TRBV5-6 and TRBJ2-3; 12 bases are a match to TRBD2. V trimming: 4 bases; J trimming: 7 bases; junction bases outside the gene matches: 7. Germline assignment: CDR1 SGHDT and CDR2 YYEEEE. This CDR3 spans 15 amino acids. In DNA, the CDR3 is TGTGCCAGCAGCCTCCTAGCGGGGGGGCCCCATACGCAGTATTTT. Protein product: CASSLLAGGPHTQYF.

This clonotype was seen only a few times. V and J are TRBV18 and TRBJ2-5, with unresolved D. The CDR3 is made up of 13 amino acids. Germline V CDR1 and CDR2: KGHSH, LQKENI. The V gene lost 3 bases and the J gene lost 4 bases, with 9 bases spanning the gap. In DNA, the CDR3 is TGTGCCAGCTCACCGGATAGGTTAGAGACCCAGTACTTC. Translation gives CASSPDRLETQYF.

The chain recombines TRBV7-9 with TRBJ1-2; D is unclear. The germline V gene encodes CDR1 SEHNR and CDR2 FQNEAQ (reference sequence). The CDR3 has 13 residues. Trimming removed 5 bases from V and 3 bases from J, with 10 bases in between. CDR3 region: CASSPQNHYGYTF. As DNA, the CDR3 is TGTGCCAGCAGCCCACAGAACCACTATGGCTACACCTTC. Based on the CDR3 plus reference TRBV7-9 and TRBJ1-2, the full variable domain is DTGVSQNPRHKITKRGQNVTFRCDPISEHNRLYWYRQTLGQGPEFLTYFQNEAQLEKSRLLSDRFSAERPKGSFSTLEIQRTEQGDSAMYLCASSPQNHYGYTFGSGTRLTVV.

The gene calls are TRBV10-1 and TRBJ2-7; no firm D call. The CDR3 has 13 amino acids. V shed 0 bases and J shed 3 bases, with 6 bases lying between them. In germline, CDR1 is WNHNN, CDR2 SYGVQD (reference sequence). The CDR3 nucleotides read TGCGCCAGCAGTGAGTCGCCCCTCTACGAGCAGTACTTC. This sequence encodes CASSESPLYEQYF.

The V and J genes are TRBV6-5 and TRBJ1-2, with D perhaps matching TRBD1 (5 bases). CDR1 is MNHEY and CDR2 is SVGAGI in the germline V gene. The CDR3 has 15 residues. The V end lost 6 bases, the J end lost 4 bases, and 18 bases lay between the germline ends. CDR3 amino acids: CASSPGSGRSYGYTF. In DNA form, the CDR3 reads TGTGCCAGCAGCCCCGGGTCGGGACGGAGCTATGGCTACACCTTC.

The chain combines TRBV2 with TRBJ1-2; D remains ambiguous. CDR1 and CDR2 from the germline V gene are SNHLY and FYNNEI. This CDR3 is built from 14 residues. Trimming stripped 2 bases from V and 8 bases from J, with 15 bases between. The CDR3 bases are TGTGCCAGCAGTGAATTTGGTCTCGGCGGGGGCTACACCTTC. Translated: CASSEFGLGGGYTF. Full variable domain (remainder filled in from reference TRBV2 and TRBJ1-2): EPEVTQTPSHQVTQMGQEVILRCVPISNHLYFYWYRQILGQKVEFLVSFYNNEISEKSEIFDDQFSVERPDGSNFTLKIRSTKLEDSAMYFCASSEFGLGGGYTFGSGTRLTVV.

In this sample, this clonotype turned up a few times. This chain links TRBV6-2 or TRBV6-3 with TRBJ1-1; 7 nucleotides line up with TRBD1. Germline CDR1 reads MNHEY; CDR2 reads SVGEGT. J lost 5 bases, V lost 5 bases, and 5 bases had no gene match. The CDR3 consists of 13 residues. DNA of the CDR3: TGTGCCAGCAGTGAGACAGGGTCGACTGAAGCTTTCTTT. It translates to CASSETGSTEAFF.

The table lists this clonotype with many counts. The rearrangement links TRBV20-1 to TRBJ1-1; 7 nucleotides match TRBD1. Trimming took 0 bases from V and 1 from J; bases not matched to a gene: 2. Germline-derived CDR1 and CDR2 are DFQATT and SNEGSKA (reference sequence). The CDR3 spans 14 residues. This CDR3 is CSARDQGGNTEAFF. CDR3 nucleotide sequence: TGCAGTGCTAGAGATCAGGGGGGGAACACTGAAGCTTTCTTT.

This clonotype was picked up a small number of times. The J gene is TRBJ2-1, the V gene TRBV29-1; 8 nucleotides match TRBD2. The germline V gene has CDR1 SQVTM and CDR2 ANQGSEA. V was clipped by 7 bases and J by 9 bases; unmatched bases: 11. This CDR3 contains 13 residues. CDR3 sequence reads: CSASGLAGAEQFF. CDR3 sequence (DNA): TGCAGCGCCTCAGGACTAGCTGGGGCTGAGCAGTTCTTC.

This chain joins TRBV6-5 and TRBJ1-2; 12 bases agree with TRBD1. The V gene's germline CDR1 is MNHEY and CDR2 SVGAGI. The ends lost 5 bases at V and 2 bases at J; junction bases unmatched: 6. This CDR3 spans 16 amino acids. The CDR3 bases are TGTGCCAGCAGTAGGGACAGGGGGCGATTAAACTATGGCTACACCTTC. Translation: CASSRDRGRLNYGYTF.

The gene calls are TRBV11-2 and TRBJ1-2; D is perhaps TRBD1 (6 bases). The germline gives CDR1 SGHAT, CDR2 FQNNGV. Trimming pared 5 bases from V and 1 base from J, leaving 14 bases between. The length of the CDR3 is 15 residues. The CDR3: CASSLGQLYNYGYTF. As DNA, the CDR3 is TGTGCCAGCAGCCTAGGACAGCTCTATAACTATGGCTACACCTTC.

This clonotype turned up a few times. The genes are TRBV3-1 and TRBJ2-7; a possible D gene is TRBD1 (5 bases). The germline gives CDR1 LGHDT, CDR2 YNNKEL (reference sequence). Trimming left V 7 bases short and J 5 bases short, with 18 bases between. The CDR3 consists of 14 residues. The CDR3 loop is CASTLAQGLDEQYF. CDR3 nucleotide sequence: TGTGCCAGCACCCTGGCGCAGGGTCTGGACGAGCAGTACTTC.

The chain has TRBV10-3 and TRBJ2-2, with D perhaps matching TRBD2 (6 bases). This CDR3 is built from 13 residues. The germline gives CDR1 ENHRY, CDR2 SYGVKD. Trimming cost V 8 bases and J 1 base, with 8 bases left between them. CDR3 coding DNA: TGTGCCATCGGGACTGGGAACACCGGGGAGCTGTTTTTT. It codes for CAIGTGNTGELFF.

The V and J genes are TRBV4-1 and TRBJ2-2; the D gene is possibly TRBD1 (5 bases). Trimming removed 0 bases from V and 10 bases from J, with 15 bases in between. The CDR3 covers 15 residues. Germline V gives CDR1 MGHRA, CDR2 YSYEKL. The CDR3 reads CASSQEGAAAVELFF. The CDR3 region has the DNA TGCGCCAGCAGCCAAGAAGGGGCCGCAGCCGTGGAGCTGTTTTTT.

This clonotype was seen more than once but under ten times. The chain employs TRBV4-1 and TRBJ1-2, with D uncertain. V lost 1 base and J lost 4, with 13 bases in between. Germline V gene sequence: CDR1 MGHRA, CDR2 YSYEKL. The length of the CDR3 is 15 residues. The CDR3 region is CASSQAPGVGYGYTF. CDR3 coding DNA: TGCGCCAGCAGCCAAGCCCCGGGCGTCGGCTATGGCTACACCTTC.

Here the CDR3 DNA reads TGCGCCAGCAGCCAAGATAAGGCAGGGGACCTAATTGGCCTAAGAAACTATGGCTACACCTTC. Translation gives CASSQDKAGDLIGLRNYGYTF. The V call is TRBV4-1, the J call TRBJ1-2; D is possibly TRBD1 (6 bases). The CDR3 spans 21 residues. The V and J ends lost 0 bases and 2 bases respectively, with 28 bases between them. The germline V gene has CDR1 MGHRA and CDR2 YSYEKL.